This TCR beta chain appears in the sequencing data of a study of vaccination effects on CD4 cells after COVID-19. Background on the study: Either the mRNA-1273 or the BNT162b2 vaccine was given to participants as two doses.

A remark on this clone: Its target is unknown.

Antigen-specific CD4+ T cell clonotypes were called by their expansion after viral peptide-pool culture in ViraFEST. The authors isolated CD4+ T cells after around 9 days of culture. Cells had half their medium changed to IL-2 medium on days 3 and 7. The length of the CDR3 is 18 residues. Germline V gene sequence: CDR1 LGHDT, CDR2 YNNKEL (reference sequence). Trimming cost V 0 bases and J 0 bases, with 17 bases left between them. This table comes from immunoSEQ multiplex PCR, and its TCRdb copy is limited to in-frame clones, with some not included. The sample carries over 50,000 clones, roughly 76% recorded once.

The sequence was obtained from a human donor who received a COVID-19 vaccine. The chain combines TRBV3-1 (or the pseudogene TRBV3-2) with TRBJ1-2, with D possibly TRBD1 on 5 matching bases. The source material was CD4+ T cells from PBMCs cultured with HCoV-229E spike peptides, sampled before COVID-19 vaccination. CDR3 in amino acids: CASSQEGRGEGANYGYTF. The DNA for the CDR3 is TGTGCCAGCAGCCAAGAGGGACGGGGGGAAGGAGCTAACTATGGCTACACCTTC.